This T cell receptor (beta chain) was captured by sequencing in a study of patients and donors after allogeneic stem cell transplantation. Between the trimmed V and J ends, which lost 6 bases and 11 bases, there was a span of 19 bases. The CDR3 covers 13 residues. Looked up from germline, CDR1 is LGHNA and CDR2 is YSLEER. TCRdb reanalysed the RT-PCR reads using MiXCR and keeps one entry per CDR3 protein. The sample records over 150,000 distinct CDR3 sequences, approximately 31% being singletons. The rearrangement uses TRBV4-3 and TRBJ1-1; perhaps TRBD1 as D (5 bases). The clonotype originates from a human donor who was either an allogeneic HSCT recipient or a stem cell or donor lymphocyte infusion donor (not recorded which). It is not recorded whose cells these are; they may come from a transplant donor. Input material: blood, either unsorted or a sorted T cell fraction (not recorded which). CDR3 region: CASSPDGTDGAFF. DNA for the CDR3: TGCGCCAGCAGTCCCGACGGGACCGACGGGGCTTTCTTT.